This T cell receptor (beta chain) emerged from a study of T-cell reconstitution after alpha-beta-depleted transplantation in children. Preparing the TCRbeta library involved the use of unique molecular identifiers. MiXCR, applied by TCRdb to the PCR reads, yields one record per CDR3 protein. The sample lists about 98,000 distinct CDR3 sequences; about 7.5% were seen once. This clonotype was seen more than once but under ten times. This CDR3 has 12 residues. Trimming cost V 7 bases and J 12 bases, with 13 bases left between them. The germline V gene has CDR1 SNHLY and CDR2 FYNNEI. The V and J genes are TRBV2 and TRBJ1-6, with D hard to call. Sequenced here: PBMCs, sampled before TCRalphabeta/CD19-depleted stem cell transplant. This TCR derives from a boy aged 2 to 9 with acute lymphoblastic leukemia, due to receive a stem cell transplant. The CDR3 nucleotides are TGTGCCAGCACCCCTCCCCGAGGACCCCTCCACTTT. This translates into CASTPPRGPLHF.